Listed below are T cell receptor beta chains from one sample, sequenced in a study of shared clonotypes between healthy human individuals. Clones were sequenced by immunoSEQ multiplex PCR, and TCRdb holds only the in-frame ones, with some missing. Counted here are 640,000 or so clones, 72% occurring once; the ten biggest clones make up 1.5% to 2%. Sequencing was carried out using memory CD4+ T cells sorted from blood. These receptors were collected from a woman aged 25-40 years in good health. The CDR3 runs from the conserved cysteine through the conserved F or W. D genes are given only for firm matches. Size tells how often a clone was seen (once, few, many) or the class of an expanded clone, and some rows leave it out.

cdr3_aa | cdr3_nt | j_call | clone_size | d_call | v_call
CASSGEAGYNEQFF | TGTGCCAGCAGTGGGGAAGCGGGGTACAATGAGCAGTTCTTC | TRBJ2-1 | - | TRBD2 | TRBV2
CASGTHFNEQFF | TGTGCCAGCGGGACACACTTTAATGAGCAGTTCTTC | TRBJ2-1 | - | - | TRBV13
CASSSHRATNEKLFF | TGTGCCAGCAGTTCCCACCGTGCAACTAATGAAAAACTGTTTTTT | TRBJ1-4 | - | - | TRBV27
CASSSPGRQNYGYTF | TGTGCCAGCAGCTCCCCGGGACGTCAAAACTATGGCTACACCTTC | TRBJ1-2 | few | - | TRBV5-8
CASSQTVDYGYTF | TGCGCCAGCAGCCAGACAGTTGACTATGGCTACACCTTC | TRBJ1-2 | - | - | TRBV5-1
CASSIERDTDTQYF | TGTGCCAGCAGCATAGAGCGGGACACAGATACGCAGTATTTT | TRBJ2-3 | - | TRBD2 | TRBV7-9
CASSLLHLNTEAFF | TGTGCCAGCAGCTTGCTGCATTTGAACACTGAAGCTTTCTTT | TRBJ1-1 | - | - | TRBV5-5
CASRSGTANVDYGYTF | TGCGCCAGCAGGTCCGGGACAGCAAACGTGGATTATGGCTACACCTTC | TRBJ1-2 | - | TRBD1 | TRBV5-1
CASSLSRAGTDTQYF | TGTGCCAGCAGCTTGTCCAGGGCAGGAACAGATACGCAGTATTTT | TRBJ2-3 | - | - | TRBV7-3
CASNPGAGKSGANVLTF | TGTGCCAGCAATCCAGGGGCGGGAAAATCTGGGGCCAACGTCCTGACTTTC | TRBJ2-6 | - | - | TRBV27
CASQRQGKSMNTEAFF | TGCGCCAGCCAACGACAGGGGAAATCAATGAACACTGAAGCTTTCTTT | TRBJ1-1 | - | TRBD1 | TRBV5-1
CASSGDGEETQYF | TGTGCCAGCAGTGGGGACGGAGAAGAGACCCAGTACTTC | TRBJ2-5 | once | - | TRBV2
CAWSSRATSGNTIYF | TGTGCCTGGAGCTCCCGGGCCACCTCTGGAAACACCATATATTTT | TRBJ1-3 | - | - | TRBV30
CASSYSGDRTYEQYF | TGTGCCAGCAGTTACTCGGGGGACAGGACCTACGAGCAGTACTTC | TRBJ2-7 | few | TRBD1 | TRBV6-5
CAISSTDTQYF | TGTGCCATCAGCAGCACAGATACGCAGTATTTT | TRBJ2-3 | few | - | TRBV10-3
CASSLTGSSGNTIYF | TGCGCCAGCAGCTTGACGGGTAGCTCTGGAAACACCATATATTTT | TRBJ1-3 | - | - | TRBV5-1